A selection of T cell receptor beta chains follows, all from one sample in a study of blood T cell repertoires in COVID-19. The method was immunoSEQ multiplex PCR; TCRdb's version includes in-frame clones alone and lacks a portion of them. The sample lists about 200,000 clones, around nine tenths occurring once. The sample was peripheral blood. These receptors came from a man in his fifties or sixties who had recovered from COVID-19. Both conserved end residues are part of each CDR3. Rows give clone size only sometimes, using once, few, many, or a class for an expanded clone.

CDR3 length: 13
V gene: TRBV7-9
clone size: NA
J gene: TRBJ1-2
CDR3 protein: CASSLDRGRGYTF

CDR3 length: 14
V gene: TRBV19
clone size: once
J gene: TRBJ1-1
CDR3 protein: CASSPWRGGTEAFF

CDR3 length: 15
V gene: TRBV27
clone size: NA
J gene: TRBJ1-1
CDR3 protein: CASSRTGFMNTEAFF

CDR3 length: 14
V gene: TRBV5-4
clone size: NA
J gene: TRBJ1-5
CDR3 protein: CASTSPQSNQPQHF

CDR3 length: 13
V gene: TRBV11-2
clone size: NA
J gene: TRBJ2-1
CDR3 protein: CASSLGRDGGQFF

CDR3 length: 13
V gene: TRBV7-3
clone size: NA
J gene: TRBJ2-7
CDR3 protein: CASSAEQGGQQYF

CDR3 length: 16
V gene: TRBV9
clone size: NA
J gene: TRBJ2-5
CDR3 protein: CASSVGSARGVETQYF

CDR3 length: 15
V gene: TRBV19
clone size: once
J gene: TRBJ2-7
CDR3 protein: CASSIKLAGAYEQYF

CDR3 length: 14
V gene: TRBV19
clone size: NA
J gene: TRBJ1-2
CDR3 protein: CASSIGPESYGYTF

CDR3 length: 12
V gene: TRBV10-3
clone size: NA
J gene: TRBJ2-7
CDR3 protein: CAISLGVGEQYF

CDR3 length: 13
V gene: TRBV9
clone size: NA
J gene: TRBJ2-2
CDR3 protein: CASSVSNTGELFF

CDR3 length: 14
V gene: TRBV19
clone size: NA
J gene: TRBJ1-1
CDR3 protein: CASSIDNRGAEAFF

CDR3 length: 14
V gene: TRBV11-2
clone size: NA
J gene: TRBJ2-1
CDR3 protein: CASSLGSGGLEQFF

CDR3 length: 14
V gene: TRBV6-5
clone size: NA
J gene: TRBJ1-6
CDR3 protein: CASRRVFGNSPLHF

CDR3 length: 15
V gene: TRBV7-8
clone size: NA
J gene: TRBJ1-2
CDR3 protein: CASSLAGITNYGYTF

CDR3 length: 13
V gene: TRBV20-1
clone size: NA
J gene: TRBJ1-2
CDR3 protein: CSASSGQGLGYTF

CDR3 length: 12
V gene: TRBV14
clone size: NA
J gene: TRBJ2-5
CDR3 protein: CASSDRRETQYF

CDR3 length: 14
V gene: TRBV11-2
clone size: NA
J gene: TRBJ1-5
CDR3 protein: CASSLQGSNQPQHF

CDR3 length: 15
V gene: TRBV5-5
clone size: NA
J gene: TRBJ1-3
CDR3 protein: CASSPNPGAGNTIYF

CDR3 length: 16
V gene: TRBV5-6
clone size: NA
J gene: TRBJ2-1
CDR3 protein: CASSLVVQATYNEQFF

CDR3 length: 14
V gene: TRBV19
clone size: NA
J gene: TRBJ2-7
CDR3 protein: CASSIGEGIYEQYF

CDR3 length: 18
V gene: TRBV11-3
clone size: many
J gene: TRBJ2-7
CDR3 protein: CASSLGPSGPGGSYEQYF

CDR3 length: 17
V gene: TRBV12-5
clone size: NA
J gene: TRBJ2-2
CDR3 protein: CASGVGTSGRNTGELFF

CDR3 length: 13
V gene: TRBV5-4
clone size: NA
J gene: TRBJ2-3
CDR3 protein: CASYEGAADTQYF

CDR3 length: 18
V gene: TRBV7-7
clone size: once
J gene: TRBJ1-6
CDR3 protein: CASSLVGQGTSYNSPLHF

CDR3 length: 13
V gene: TRBV7-2
clone size: NA
J gene: TRBJ2-5
CDR3 protein: CASRPTGVRAQYF

CDR3 length: 15
V gene: TRBV5-1
clone size: NA
J gene: TRBJ1-2
CDR3 protein: CASSLEAGQSYGYTF

CDR3 length: 22
V gene: TRBV27
clone size: NA
J gene: TRBJ2-2
CDR3 protein: CASSLLLGTGGKPTKGTGELFF

CDR3 length: 11
V gene: TRBV12-3/TRBV12-4
clone size: NA
J gene: TRBJ1-1
CDR3 protein: CASSLNTNPFF

CDR3 length: 14
V gene: TRBV9
clone size: NA
J gene: TRBJ2-3
CDR3 protein: CASSVRGLADTQYF

CDR3 length: 18
V gene: TRBV4-2
clone size: NA
J gene: TRBJ2-7
CDR3 protein: CASSRPGGGAVSSYEQYF

CDR3 length: 14
V gene: TRBV30
clone size: NA
J gene: TRBJ1-4
CDR3 protein: CACKLVTGGEKLFF

CDR3 length: 17
V gene: TRBV7-8
clone size: NA
J gene: TRBJ2-6
CDR3 protein: CASSVTGVDGGANVLTF

CDR3 length: 14
V gene: TRBV6-5
clone size: NA
J gene: TRBJ2-7
CDR3 protein: CASRSSGRPHEQYF

CDR3 length: 17
V gene: TRBV18
clone size: NA
J gene: TRBJ2-2
CDR3 protein: CASSPEIAGANTGELFF

CDR3 length: 15
V gene: TRBV19
clone size: NA
J gene: TRBJ1-5
CDR3 protein: CASSIRRERNQPQHF

CDR3 length: 16
V gene: TRBV7-2
clone size: NA
J gene: TRBJ2-6
CDR3 protein: CASSLRGGAGANVLTF

CDR3 length: 15
V gene: TRBV6-5
clone size: NA
J gene: TRBJ2-1
CDR3 protein: CASSPGSAGAFGQFF

CDR3 length: 12
V gene: TRBV2
clone size: NA
J gene: TRBJ2-1
CDR3 protein: CASSEFSFEQFF

CDR3 length: 18
V gene: TRBV5-1
clone size: NA
J gene: TRBJ2-1
CDR3 protein: CASTSGLSFLLSYNEQFF

CDR3 length: 16
V gene: TRBV2
clone size: NA
J gene: TRBJ2-7
CDR3 protein: CASGPRRQGLIYEQYF